This TCR beta chain was recorded in a study of regulatory T cells in long-lasting Graves disease. This clonotype has a count of ten or more. Its target is not known. Time point specified: persistent/refractory GD, antithyroid drugs over 5 years with positive TRAb. The TCR library used RNA extracted from PBMCs. Both iRepertoire HTBI primers and Arm-PCR of CDR3 regions were used to build the TCR beta libraries. A single record per CDR3 protein comes from TCRdb applying MiXCR to the multiplex PCR reads. The table has over 650,000 distinct CDR3 sequences, 25% to 35% seen once; the top ten hold roughly 40%. Overall study findings and caveats: Sample size was small, which may have lowered accuracy.

The source is a female donor with Graves disease. Sequencing was performed on peripheral blood mononuclear cells (PBMCs), taken when the disease was refractory, from a patient treated with antithyroid drugs.

CDR3 DNA sequence: TGTGCCAGCAGTGAGAACGCAGCGGGAGTGAGAAACATTCAGTACTTC. Amino acids: CASSENAAGVRNIQYF. J is TRBJ2-4 and V is TRBV2, with TRBD2 identical over 8 bases. Trimming cost V 3 bases and J 6 bases; bases outside gene matches: 10. The CDR3 consists of 16 residues. CDR1 and CDR2 (germline): SNHLY, FYNNEI. Full variable domain (missing parts from reference TRBV2 and TRBJ2-4): EPEVTQTPSHQVTQMGQEVILRCVPISNHLYFYWYRQILGQKVEFLVSFYNNEISEKSEIFDDQFSVERPDGSNFTLKIRSTKLEDSAMYFCASSENAAGVRNIQYFGAGTRLSVL.